This T cell receptor (beta chain) emerged from a study of T cells in Graves' hyperthyroidism and ophthalmopathy. RNA transcripts were the template for amplifying TCR beta CDR3 regions. When the TCR CDR3 underwent first-round RT-PCR, the HTBI primer set was used. One entry per CDR3 protein, called by TCRdb with MiXCR from the multiplex PCR reads. There are around 180,000 distinct CDR3 sequences in the sample; around 15% occur only once, and roughly 30% lies in the top ten. Study-wide points: The model's output predicted ophthalmopathy at a median of 6.5 months prior to onset. Blood samples included most of the expanded thyroid clonotypes exceeding 0.001.

As regards this clonotype: The antigen is unknown.

Germline CDR1 and CDR2: SGHAT and FQNNGV. V shed 5 bases, J shed 7 bases, and the junction held 5 bases outside the gene matches. The CDR3 has 15 residues. Patients showing uncontrolled infection, other autoimmune disease, pregnancy or lactation were ineligible. PBMCs were collected from a roughly 10 ml volume of fresh peripheral blood. The genes are TRBV11-2 and TRBJ2-2; 12 nucleotides line up with TRBD2. This receptor was identified in a woman in her forties or fifties with Graves' hyperthyroidism. The specimen was blood. CDR3 protein: CASSLGLAGHGELFF. In DNA, the CDR3 is TGTGCCAGCAGCCTAGGACTAGCGGGACACGGGGAGCTGTTTTTT.